This T cell receptor beta chain appears in the sequencing data of a study of shared clonotypes between healthy human individuals. Clones were read by immunoSEQ multiplex PCR, and TCRdb kept only the in-frame ones, dropping some. Among 2 million to 2.5 million clones listed, 85% to 95% were seen once. The CDR3 covers 16 residues. The ends lost 6 bases at V and 0 bases at J; junction bases unmatched: 9. CDR1 MDHEN and CDR2 SYDVKM come from the germline V gene. The chain combines TRBV28 with TRBJ2-3, with 7 bases identical to TRBD1. The specimen was naive CD4+ T cells from PBMCs. Subset of the sample: CD45RA+ positively selected. This TCR came from a man younger than 35 in good health. Some clones in this sample may be carry-over from other donors' samples. The CDR3 spells CASSPSTGVSTDTQYF. CDR3 nucleotide sequence: TGTGCCAGCAGCCCTTCTACAGGGGTTAGCACAGATACGCAGTATTTT.